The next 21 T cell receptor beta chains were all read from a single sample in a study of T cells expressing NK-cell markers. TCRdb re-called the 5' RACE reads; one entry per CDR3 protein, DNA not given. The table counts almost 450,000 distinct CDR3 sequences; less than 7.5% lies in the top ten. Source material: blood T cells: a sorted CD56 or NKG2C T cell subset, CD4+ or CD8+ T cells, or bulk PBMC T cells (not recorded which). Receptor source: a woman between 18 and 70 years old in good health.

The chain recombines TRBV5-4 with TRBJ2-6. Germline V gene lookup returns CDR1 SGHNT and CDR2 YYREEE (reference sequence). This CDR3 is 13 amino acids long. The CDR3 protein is CASSLSGFNVLTF.

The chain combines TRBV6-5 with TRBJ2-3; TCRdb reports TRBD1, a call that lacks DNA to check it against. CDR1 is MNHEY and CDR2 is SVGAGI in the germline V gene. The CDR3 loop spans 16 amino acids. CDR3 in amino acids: CASSYSQAAHTDTQYF.

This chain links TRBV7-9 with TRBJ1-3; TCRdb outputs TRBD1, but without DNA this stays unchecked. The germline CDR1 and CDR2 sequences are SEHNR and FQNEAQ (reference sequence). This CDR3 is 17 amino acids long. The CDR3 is CASTDRPGLRTGNTIYF.

CDR3 loop: CASSQAPSLTGNTEAFF. This rearrangement joins TRBV4-3 to TRBJ1-1. Germline CDR1 and CDR2: LGHNA and YSLEER. The CDR3 has 17 amino acids.

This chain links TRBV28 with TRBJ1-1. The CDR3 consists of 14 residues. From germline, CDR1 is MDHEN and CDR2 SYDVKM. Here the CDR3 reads CASSFPDWAPEAFF.

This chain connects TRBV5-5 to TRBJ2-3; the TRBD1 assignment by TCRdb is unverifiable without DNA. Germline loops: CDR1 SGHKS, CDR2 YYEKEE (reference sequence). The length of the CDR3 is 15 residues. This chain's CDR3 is CASSPGGQPTDTQYF.

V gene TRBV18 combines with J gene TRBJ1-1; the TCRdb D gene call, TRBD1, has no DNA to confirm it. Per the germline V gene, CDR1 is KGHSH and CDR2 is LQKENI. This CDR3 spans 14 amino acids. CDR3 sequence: CASSPPTGQALAFF.

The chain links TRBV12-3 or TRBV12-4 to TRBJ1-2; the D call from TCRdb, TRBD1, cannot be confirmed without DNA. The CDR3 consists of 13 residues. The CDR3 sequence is CASSFSGDYGYTF.

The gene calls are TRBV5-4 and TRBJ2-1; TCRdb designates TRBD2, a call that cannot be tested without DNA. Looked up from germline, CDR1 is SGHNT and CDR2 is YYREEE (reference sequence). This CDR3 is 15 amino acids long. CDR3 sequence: CASSRSGQGNNEQFF. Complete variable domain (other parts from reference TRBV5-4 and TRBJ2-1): ETGVTQSPTHLIKTRGQQVTLRCSSQSGHNTVSWYQQALGQGPQFIFQYYREEENGRGNFPPRFSGLQFPNYSSELNVNALELDDSALYLCASSRSGQGNNEQFFGPGTRLTVL.

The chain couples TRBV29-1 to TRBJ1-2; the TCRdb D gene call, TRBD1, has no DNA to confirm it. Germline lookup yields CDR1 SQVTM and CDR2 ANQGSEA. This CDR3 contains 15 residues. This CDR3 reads CSATGQLGDNYGYTF.

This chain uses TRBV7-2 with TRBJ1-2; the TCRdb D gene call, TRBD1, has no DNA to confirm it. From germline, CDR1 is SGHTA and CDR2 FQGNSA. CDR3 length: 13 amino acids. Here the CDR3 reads CASSPDSSYGYTF.

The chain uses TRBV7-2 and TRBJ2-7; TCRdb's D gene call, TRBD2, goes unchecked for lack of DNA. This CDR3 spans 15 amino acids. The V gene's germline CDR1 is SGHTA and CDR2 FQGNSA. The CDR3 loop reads CASSLSPRESYEQYF.

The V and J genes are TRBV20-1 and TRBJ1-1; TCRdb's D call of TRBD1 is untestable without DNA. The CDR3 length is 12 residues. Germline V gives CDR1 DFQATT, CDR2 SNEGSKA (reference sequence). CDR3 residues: CSAGHMNTEAFF.

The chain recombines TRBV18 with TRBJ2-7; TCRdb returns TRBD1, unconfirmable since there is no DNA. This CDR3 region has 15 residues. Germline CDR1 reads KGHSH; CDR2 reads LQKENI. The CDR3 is CASSRIRDRTYEQYF.

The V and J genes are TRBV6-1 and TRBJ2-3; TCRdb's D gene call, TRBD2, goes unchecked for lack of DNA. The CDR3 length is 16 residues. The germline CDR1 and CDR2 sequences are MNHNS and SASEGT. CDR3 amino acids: CASSAGTSGLGDTQYF.

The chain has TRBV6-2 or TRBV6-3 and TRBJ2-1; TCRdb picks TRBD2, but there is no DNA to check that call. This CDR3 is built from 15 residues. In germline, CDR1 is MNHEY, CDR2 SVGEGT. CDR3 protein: CASSLPLLAGSEQFF.

CDR3 in amino acids: CASSAPFTSGGYNEQFF. This chain links TRBV9 with TRBJ2-1; the TRBD2 assignment by TCRdb is unverifiable without DNA. The CDR3 runs to 17 residues. Germline V gives CDR1 SGDLS, CDR2 YYNGEE.

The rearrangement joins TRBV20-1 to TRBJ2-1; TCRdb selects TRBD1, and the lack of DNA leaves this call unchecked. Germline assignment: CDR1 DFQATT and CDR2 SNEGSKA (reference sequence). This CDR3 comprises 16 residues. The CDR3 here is CSAIPRRGSSYNEQFF.

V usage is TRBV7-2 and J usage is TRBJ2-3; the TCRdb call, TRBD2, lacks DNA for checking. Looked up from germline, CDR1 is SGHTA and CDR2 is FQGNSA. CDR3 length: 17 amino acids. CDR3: CASSLVGSGGSTDTQYF.

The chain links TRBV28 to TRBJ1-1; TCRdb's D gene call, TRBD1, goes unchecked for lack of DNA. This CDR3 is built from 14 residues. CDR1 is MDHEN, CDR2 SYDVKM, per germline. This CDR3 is CATLDGGGNTEAFF.

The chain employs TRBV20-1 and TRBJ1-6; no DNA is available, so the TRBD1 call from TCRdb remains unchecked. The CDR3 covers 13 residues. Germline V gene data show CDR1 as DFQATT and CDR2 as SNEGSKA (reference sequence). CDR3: CSARRGEYSPLHF.